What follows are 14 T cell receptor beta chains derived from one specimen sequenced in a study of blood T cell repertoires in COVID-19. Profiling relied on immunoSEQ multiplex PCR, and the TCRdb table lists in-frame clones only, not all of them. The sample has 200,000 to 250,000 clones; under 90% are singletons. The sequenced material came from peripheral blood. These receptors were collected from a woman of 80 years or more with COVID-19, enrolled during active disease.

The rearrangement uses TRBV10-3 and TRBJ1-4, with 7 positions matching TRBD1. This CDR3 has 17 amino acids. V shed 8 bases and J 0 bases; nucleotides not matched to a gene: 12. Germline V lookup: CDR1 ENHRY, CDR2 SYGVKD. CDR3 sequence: CAISSTGDGATNEKLFF. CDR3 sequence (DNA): TGTGCCATCTCCTCCACAGGGGACGGGGCAACTAATGAAAAACTGTTTTTT.

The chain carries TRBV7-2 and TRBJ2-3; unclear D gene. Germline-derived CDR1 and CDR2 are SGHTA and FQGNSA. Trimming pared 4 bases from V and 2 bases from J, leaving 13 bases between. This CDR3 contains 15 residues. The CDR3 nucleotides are TGTGCCAGCAGCTGGTGGGCAGGCACCACAGATACGCAGTATTTT. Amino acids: CASSWWAGTTDTQYF.

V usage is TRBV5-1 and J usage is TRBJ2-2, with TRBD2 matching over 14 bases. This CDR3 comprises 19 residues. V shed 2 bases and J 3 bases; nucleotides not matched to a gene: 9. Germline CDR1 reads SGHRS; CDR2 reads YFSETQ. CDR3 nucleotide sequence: TGCGCCAGCAGCTTCACCGGGACTAGCGGGAGCCGGGACACCGGGGAGCTGTTTTTT. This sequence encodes CASSFTGTSGSRDTGELFF.

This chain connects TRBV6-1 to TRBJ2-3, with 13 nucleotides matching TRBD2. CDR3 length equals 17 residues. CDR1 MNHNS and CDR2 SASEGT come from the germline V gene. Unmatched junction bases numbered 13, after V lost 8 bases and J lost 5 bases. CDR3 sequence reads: CASRVTSGGPRGDTQYF. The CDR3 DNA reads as TGTGCCAGCCGTGTGACTAGCGGGGGGCCCAGAGGAGATACGCAGTATTTT.

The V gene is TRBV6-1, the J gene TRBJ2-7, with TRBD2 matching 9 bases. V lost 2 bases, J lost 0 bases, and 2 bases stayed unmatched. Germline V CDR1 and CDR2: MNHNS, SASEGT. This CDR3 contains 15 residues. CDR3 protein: CASSELAGSSYEQYF. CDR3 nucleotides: TGTGCCAGCAGTGAACTAGCGGGGTCCTCCTACGAGCAGTACTTC.

CDR3 amino acids: CASSPDRVWVGTEAFF. The CDR3 nucleotides are TGCGCCAGCAGCCCGGACAGGGTATGGGTGGGCACTGAAGCTTTCTTT. This chain connects TRBV5-1 to TRBJ1-1, with 8 bases aligning to TRBD1. The CDR3 totals 16 residues. Losses at the gene ends were 4 bases for V and 4 bases for J; bases not matched to a gene: 12. The germline V gene encodes CDR1 SGHRS and CDR2 YFSETQ.

The CDR3 loop reads CATHGPLSETQYF. The CDR3 DNA is TGTGCCACCCACGGTCCCCTAAGCGAGACCCAGTACTTC. The chain couples TRBV19 to TRBJ2-5; D uncertain. Trimming shortened V by 10 bases and J by 5 bases, and 17 bases separated the two germline ends. The germline CDR1 and CDR2 sequences are LNHDA and SQIVND (reference sequence). The CDR3 spans 13 residues.

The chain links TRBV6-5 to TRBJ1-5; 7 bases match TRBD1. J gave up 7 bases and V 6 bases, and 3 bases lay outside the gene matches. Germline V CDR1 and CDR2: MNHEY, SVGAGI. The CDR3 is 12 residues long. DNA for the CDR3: TGTGCCAGCAGGACAGGGCTGCAGCCCCAGCATTTT. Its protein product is CASRTGLQPQHF.

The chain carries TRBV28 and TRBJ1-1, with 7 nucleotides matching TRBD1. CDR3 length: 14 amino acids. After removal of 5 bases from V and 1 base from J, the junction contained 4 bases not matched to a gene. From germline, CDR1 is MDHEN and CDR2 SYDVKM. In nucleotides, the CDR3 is TGTGCCAGCAGTCCGGGACAGAAGAACACTGAAGCTTTCTTT. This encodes CASSPGQKNTEAFF.

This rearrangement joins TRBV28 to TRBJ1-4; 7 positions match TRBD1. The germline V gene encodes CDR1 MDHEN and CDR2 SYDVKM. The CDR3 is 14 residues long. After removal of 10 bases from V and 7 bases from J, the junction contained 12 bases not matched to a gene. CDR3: CATLPQGVGEKLFF. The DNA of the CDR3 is TGTGCCACCTTGCCCCAGGGGGTCGGTGAAAAACTGTTTTTT.

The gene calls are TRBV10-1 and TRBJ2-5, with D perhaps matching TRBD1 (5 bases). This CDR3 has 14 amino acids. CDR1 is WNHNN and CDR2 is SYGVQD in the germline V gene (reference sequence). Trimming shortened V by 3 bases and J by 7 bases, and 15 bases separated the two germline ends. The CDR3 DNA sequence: TGCGCCAGCAGTGACCCCAAGGGGCCAGGGACCCAGTACTTC. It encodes CASSDPKGPGTQYF.

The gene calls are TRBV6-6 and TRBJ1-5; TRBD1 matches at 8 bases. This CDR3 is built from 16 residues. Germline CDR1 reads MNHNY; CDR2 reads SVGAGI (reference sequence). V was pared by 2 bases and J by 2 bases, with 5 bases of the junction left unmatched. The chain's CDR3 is CASSYGQGARNQPQHF. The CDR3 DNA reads TGTGCCAGCAGTTACGGGCAGGGGGCTCGCAATCAGCCCCAGCATTTT.

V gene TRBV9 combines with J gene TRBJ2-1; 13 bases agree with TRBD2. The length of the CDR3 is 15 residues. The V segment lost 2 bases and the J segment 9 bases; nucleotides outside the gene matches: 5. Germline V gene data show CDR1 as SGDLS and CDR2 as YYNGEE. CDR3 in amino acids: CASSVGLAGVGEQFF. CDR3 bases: TGTGCCAGCAGCGTCGGACTAGCGGGAGTTGGTGAGCAGTTCTTC.

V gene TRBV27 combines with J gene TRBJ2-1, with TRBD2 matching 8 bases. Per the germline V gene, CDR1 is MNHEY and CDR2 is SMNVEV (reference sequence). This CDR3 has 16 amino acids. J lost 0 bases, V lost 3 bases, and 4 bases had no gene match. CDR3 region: CASSFSGTSSYNEQFF. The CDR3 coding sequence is TGTGCCAGCAGTTTCAGCGGGACTAGCTCCTACAATGAGCAGTTCTTC.